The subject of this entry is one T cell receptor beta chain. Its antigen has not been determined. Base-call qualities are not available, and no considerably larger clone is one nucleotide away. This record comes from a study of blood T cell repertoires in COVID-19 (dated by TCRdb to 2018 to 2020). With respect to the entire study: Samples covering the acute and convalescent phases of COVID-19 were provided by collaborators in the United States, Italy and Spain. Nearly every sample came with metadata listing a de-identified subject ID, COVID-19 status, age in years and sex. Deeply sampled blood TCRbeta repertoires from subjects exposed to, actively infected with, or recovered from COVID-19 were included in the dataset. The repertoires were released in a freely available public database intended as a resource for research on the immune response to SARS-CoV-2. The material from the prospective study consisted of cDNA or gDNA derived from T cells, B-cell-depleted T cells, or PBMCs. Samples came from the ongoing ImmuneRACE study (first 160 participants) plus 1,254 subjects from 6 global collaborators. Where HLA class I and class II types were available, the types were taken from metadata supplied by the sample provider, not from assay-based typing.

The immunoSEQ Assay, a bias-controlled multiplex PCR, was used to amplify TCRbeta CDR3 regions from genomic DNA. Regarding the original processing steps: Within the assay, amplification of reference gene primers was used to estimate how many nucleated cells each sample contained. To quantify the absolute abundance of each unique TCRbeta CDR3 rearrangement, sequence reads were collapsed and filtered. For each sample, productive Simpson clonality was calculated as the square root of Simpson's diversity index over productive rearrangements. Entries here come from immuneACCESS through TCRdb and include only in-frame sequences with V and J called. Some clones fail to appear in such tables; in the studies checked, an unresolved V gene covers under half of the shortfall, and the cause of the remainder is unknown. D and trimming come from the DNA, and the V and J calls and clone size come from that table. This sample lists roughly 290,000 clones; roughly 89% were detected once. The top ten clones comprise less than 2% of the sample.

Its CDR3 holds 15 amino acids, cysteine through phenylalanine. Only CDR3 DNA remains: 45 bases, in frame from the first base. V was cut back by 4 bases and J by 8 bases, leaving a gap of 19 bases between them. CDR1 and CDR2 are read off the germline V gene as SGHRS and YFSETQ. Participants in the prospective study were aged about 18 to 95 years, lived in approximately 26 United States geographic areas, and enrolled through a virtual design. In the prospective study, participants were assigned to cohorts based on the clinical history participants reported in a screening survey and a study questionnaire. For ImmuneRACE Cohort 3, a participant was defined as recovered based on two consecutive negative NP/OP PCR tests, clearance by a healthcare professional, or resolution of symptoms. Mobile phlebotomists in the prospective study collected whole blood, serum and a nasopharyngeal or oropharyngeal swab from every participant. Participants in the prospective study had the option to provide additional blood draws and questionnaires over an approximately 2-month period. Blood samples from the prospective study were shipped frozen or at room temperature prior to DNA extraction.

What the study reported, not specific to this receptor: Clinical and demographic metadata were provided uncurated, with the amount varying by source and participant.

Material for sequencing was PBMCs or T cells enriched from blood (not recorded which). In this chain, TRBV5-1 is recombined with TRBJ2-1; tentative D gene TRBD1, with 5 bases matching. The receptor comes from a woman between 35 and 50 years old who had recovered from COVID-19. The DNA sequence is TGCGCCAGCAGCCCAGGGTTGCCGCCACGCGATGAGCAGTTCTTC. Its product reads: CASSPGLPPRDEQFF.